A selection of T cell receptor beta chains follows, all from one sample in a study of graft-versus-host responses after intestinal transplantation. Clones were sequenced by immunoSEQ multiplex PCR, and TCRdb holds only the in-frame ones, with some missing. Here the sample spans roughly 16,000 clones, approximately 37% being singletons. Sample: alloreactive CD8+ T cells from a mixed lymphocyte reaction culture, taken before intestinal transplant. The receptors come from a human patient who received an intestinal transplant. Each CDR3 is given with its conserved first and last residue. The D gene is left open where the match is weak. Where a row states a size, it is once, few, many or the class of an expanded clone; other rows omit it.

V gene,J gene,clone size,D gene,CDR3 DNA,CDR3 protein
TRBV19,TRBJ2-1,.,.,TGTGCCAGTAGTATCTCTGGATACTCCTACAATGAGCAGTTCTTC,CASSISGYSYNEQFF
TRBV6-5,TRBJ2-5,.,TRBD2,TGTGCCAGCTCGTGGACTAGCGAGAACCAAGAGACCCAGTACTTC,CASSWTSENQETQYF
TRBV19,TRBJ2-1,.,TRBD2,TGTGCCAGTACCCCCGGGACTAGCGGGTACAATGAGCAGTTCTTC,CASTPGTSGYNEQFF
TRBV9,TRBJ2-1,.,.,TGTGCCAGCAACCCGACCGCAGCGGGCTCCTACAATGAGCAGTTCTTC,CASNPTAAGSYNEQFF
TRBV6-6,TRBJ2-3,once,.,TGTGCCAGCAGTTACCTCAACAGGCCCACAGATACGCAGTATTTT,CASSYLNRPTDTQYF
TRBV6-5,TRBJ2-7,.,.,TGTGCCAGCAGCGATGGATACGAGCAGTACTTC,CASSDGYEQYF
TRBV28,TRBJ2-7,.,TRBD2,TGTGCCAGCAAACTGACTAGCGGGAGGTCTTACGAGCAGTACTTC,CASKLTSGRSYEQYF
TRBV28,TRBJ1-3,.,.,TGTGCCAGCAGCGACACAGCTGGAAACACCATATATTTT,CASSDTAGNTIYF
TRBV30,TRBJ1-1,few,.,TGTGCCTGGGGTCCTCCCAGGGGATTAGCCTTCTTT,CAWGPPRGLAFF
TRBV9,TRBJ2-7,.,.,TGTGCCAGCAGCATGGGCTACGAGCAGTACTTC,CASSMGYEQYF
TRBV6-5,TRBJ1-1,medium-sized,.,TGTGCCAGCAGTTACGGTATCAACACTGAAGCTTTCTTT,CASSYGINTEAFF
TRBV10-3,TRBJ2-5,.,.,TGTGCCATCAGTGAGTCGGAGACCCAGTACTTC,CAISESETQYF
TRBV12-2,TRBJ1-5,.,.,TGTGCAACGGACAGGGTGGGTCAGCCCCAGCATTTT,CATDRVGQPQHF
TRBV7-7,TRBJ2-7,medium-sized,TRBD2,TGTGCCAGCAGCCCGGGGACTAGCGGGGTCTACGAGCAGTACTTC,CASSPGTSGVYEQYF
TRBV10-3,TRBJ1-2,few,.,TGTGCCATCAGATGGGCAGCCTTCTATGGCTACACCTTC,CAIRWAAFYGYTF
TRBV5-5,TRBJ1-1,few,TRBD1,TGTGCCAGCAGCTCTTCGACAGGGTGGGCTGAAGCTTTCTTT,CASSSSTGWAEAFF
TRBV5-1,TRBJ2-5,few,.,TGCGCCAGCAGCTCCGGGTGGAGGGGCGGTTTTATAGAGACCCAGTACTTC,CASSSGWRGGFIETQYF
TRBV27,TRBJ2-7,few,.,TGTGCCAGCAGTTTATCCGGCTACGAGCAGTACTTC,CASSLSGYEQYF
TRBV28,TRBJ2-7,.,TRBD2,TGTGCCAGCAGCTTTACGGGACTAGCGGGATACGAGCAGTACTTC,CASSFTGLAGYEQYF
TRBV5-5,TRBJ2-5,.,.,TGTGCCAGCCGATCTTTCCCCTGGGGGGGCAGAAAAGAGACCCAGTACTTC,CASRSFPWGGRKETQYF
TRBV18,TRBJ2-1,.,.,TGTGCCAGCTCACCAGCTAATTACAATGAGCAGTTCTTC,CASSPANYNEQFF
TRBV25-1,TRBJ2-7,.,TRBD1,TGTGCCAGCAGTGAGGGACAGACCTACGAGCAGTACTTC,CASSEGQTYEQYF
TRBV27,TRBJ1-1,few,.,TGTGCCAGCAGGCTTATCGAGGGTGTGCCGGACACTGAAGCTTTCTTT,CASRLIEGVPDTEAFF
TRBV5-1,TRBJ1-1,medium-sized,TRBD1,TGCGCCAGCAGCCACGGACAGGGGGCCCCAGAAGCTTTCTTT,CASSHGQGAPEAFF
TRBV7-9,TRBJ1-1,.,.,TGTGCCAGCAGCTTCCCGGGTACTGAAGCTTTCTTT,CASSFPGTEAFF
TRBV18,TRBJ2-7,.,TRBD1,TGTGCCAGCTCACTCCGGGACAGGGGGCCCCTGGTGAACTTC,CASSLRDRGPLVNF
TRBV9,TRBJ2-2,.,TRBD2,TGTGCCAGCAGCCCGAGCGGGAGCCAGACCGGGGAGCTGTTTTTT,CASSPSGSQTGELFF
TRBV4-1,TRBJ2-7,few,.,TGCGCCAGCAGCCAAATCGTAGTCTCCTACGAGCAGTACTTC,CASSQIVVSYEQYF
TRBV7-2,TRBJ2-7,.,.,TGTGCCAGCAGCTTACAGGGCTACGAGCAGTACTTC,CASSLQGYEQYF
TRBV5-1,TRBJ2-7,.,.,TGCGCCAGCAGCTTGGCGGGAAGCTCCTACGAGCAGTACTTC,CASSLAGSSYEQYF
TRBV25-1,TRBJ1-1,once,.,TGTGCCAGCAGTATAGGGGTTGAAGCTTTCTTT,CASSIGVEAFF
TRBV10-1,TRBJ2-2,medium-sized,.,TGCGCCAGCAGTGATAGTTGGACGAACACCGGGGAGCTGTTTTTT,CASSDSWTNTGELFF
TRBV12-5,TRBJ2-5,.,TRBD1,TGTGCTAGTGGTCCATGGACGTTTAGGGACAGGGGGCGTTCGGAGACCCAGTACTTC,CASGPWTFRDRGRSETQYF
TRBV7-9,TRBJ2-5,medium-sized,.,TGTGCCAGCAGCTCCCCCGCTCAAGAGACCCAGTACTTC,CASSSPAQETQYF
TRBV9,TRBJ2-5,.,TRBD1,TGTGCCAGCAGCGAGCCGAGGACAGGGGGCGAAGAGACCCAGTACTTC,CASSEPRTGGEETQYF
TRBV4-1,TRBJ2-3,medium-sized,.,TGCGCCAGCAGGGGCGCAGATACGCAGTATTTT,CASRGADTQYF
TRBV29-1,TRBJ2-1,medium-sized,.,TGCAGCGTTGAAGATCGAGGGGATGAGCAGTTCTTC,CSVEDRGDEQFF
TRBV5-5,TRBJ2-7,.,.,TGTGCCAGCAGCTCTCCAGGACACGGCCCACGGATCCCCTACGAGCAGTACTTC,CASSSPGHGPRIPYEQYF
TRBV10-3,TRBJ1-3,.,.,TGTGCCATCAGTCTTGACAGCTCTGGAAACACCATATATTTT,CAISLDSSGNTIYF
TRBV5-3,TRBJ2-5,.,.,TGTGCCAGCAGCTCCCGGTGGGGGGTCAAGACCCAGTACTTC,CASSSRWGVKTQYF
TRBV27,TRBJ1-1,many,.,TGTGCCAGCAGTTTGGGGGGGGTAGGGTTTGAAGCTTTCTTT,CASSLGGVGFEAFF
TRBV5-1,TRBJ2-7,.,.,TGCGCCAGCAGCCCTGGTGACACGTCCTACGAGCAGTACTTC,CASSPGDTSYEQYF
TRBV5-1,TRBJ2-1,.,.,TGCGCCAGCAGCACCGTGGGGAATGAGCAGTTCTTC,CASSTVGNEQFF
TRBV27,TRBJ2-7,.,.,TGTGCCAGCAGCAACCTTCCCCTCTATGGCCACGAGCAGTACTTC,CASSNLPLYGHEQYF
TRBV9,TRBJ2-7,medium-sized,TRBD2,TGTGCCAGCAGCGTCGGGGGGAAACCCTACGAGCAGTACTTC,CASSVGGKPYEQYF
TRBV7-9,TRBJ2-5,.,.,TGTGCCAGCAGCTTAGAGCGAGGGAGGCTAGAGACCCAGTACTTC,CASSLERGRLETQYF
TRBV29-1,TRBJ2-7,.,TRBD2,TGCAGCGTTGAAGTGGTCAGGGAGGGGTCCTACGAGCAGTACTTC,CSVEVVREGSYEQYF
TRBV6-6,TRBJ2-7,few,TRBD2,TGTGCCAGCAGCCCTCTAGCGGGAGATGGCTACGAGCAGTACTTC,CASSPLAGDGYEQYF
TRBV27,TRBJ2-7,few,TRBD2,TGTGCCAGCAGTTTCGGGGGGATCGCCTACGAGCAGTACTTC,CASSFGGIAYEQYF
TRBV4-1,TRBJ2-1,few,.,TGCGCCAGCAGCCAAGGGGACAGCGGGAATGAGCAGTTCTTC,CASSQGDSGNEQFF
TRBV30,TRBJ2-3,.,.,TGTGCCTGGGGGACAGATACGCAGTATTTT,CAWGTDTQYF
TRBV6-1,TRBJ2-1,.,TRBD2,TGTGCCAGTTCGGTAGCGGGAGGCTCCTACAATGAGCAGTTCTTC,CASSVAGGSYNEQFF
TRBV6-5,TRBJ2-7,.,.,TGTGCCAGCAGTTTAGGAGGGTACTACGAGCAGTACTTC,CASSLGGYYEQYF
TRBV19,TRBJ1-4,few,.,TGTGCCAGTAGTATAGATGAAGAAAAACTGTTTTTT,CASSIDEEKLFF
TRBV11-1,TRBJ2-7,.,.,TGTGCCAGCAGCTCAACGAGTCCCGGGATAAACTCCTACGAGCAGTACTTC,CASSSTSPGINSYEQYF
TRBV9,TRBJ2-7,.,TRBD1,TGTGCCAGCAGCGCCGGACAGGGATTCGACGAGCAGTACTTC,CASSAGQGFDEQYF
TRBV6-5,TRBJ1-2,few,.,TGTGCCAGCAGTTACTCTCCCTATGACACTAGCTATGGCTACACCTTC,CASSYSPYDTSYGYTF
TRBV14,TRBJ2-3,.,.,TGTGCCAGCAGCCCTGCGTACGTTTCTACGCAGTATTTT,CASSPAYVSTQYF
TRBV12-5,TRBJ2-1,few,.,TGTGCTAGTGCTGACGGTATTGAGCAGTTCTTC,CASADGIEQFF